This entry lists 21 T cell receptor beta chains sequenced from one sample in a study of metastatic and nonmetastatic thyroid tumors. None of the patients had undergone any treatment ahead of thyroid surgery. TCRdb reprocessed the PCR reads via MiXCR. The sample has 15,000 or so clones; about 23% are singletons. Input material: blood. The receptor set was obtained from a male donor with papillary thyroid cancer or a benign thyroid nodule (not recorded which). Some clones in this sample may be carry-over from other donors' samples.

This chain uses TRBV7-8 with TRBJ2-1; the match to TRBD2 covers 15 bases. V shed 5 bases and J 10 bases; nucleotides not matched to a gene: 6. The V gene's germline CDR1 is SGHVS and CDR2 FQNEAQ. The CDR3 loop spans 15 amino acids. In DNA form, the CDR3 reads TGTGCCAGCAGCCAACGGACTAGCGGGGGGGGCGAGCAGTTCTTC. Its translation: CASSQRTSGGGEQFF.

This clone was seen repeatedly, ten times or more. V usage is TRBV2 and J usage is TRBJ2-2; D call uncertain. The CDR3 is made up of 15 amino acids. The V end was cut by 4 bases, the J end by 1 base, with 10 bases between. Germline V CDR1 and CDR2: SNHLY, FYNNEI. The CDR3 is CASSVRAGNTGELFF. CDR3 nucleotides: TGTGCCAGCAGTGTTCGCGCAGGGAACACCGGGGAGCTGTTTTTT.

Sample share makes this clone medium-sized. The chain employs TRBV13 and TRBJ1-5; TRBD1 matches 7 bases. This CDR3 is built from 14 residues. Germline CDR1 PRHDT, CDR2 FYEKMQ (reference sequence). V was clipped by 2 bases and J by 5 bases; unmatched bases: 3. The CDR3 sequence is CASSLRQGHQPQHF. The CDR3 DNA sequence: TGTGCCAGCAGCTTAAGACAGGGTCATCAGCCCCAGCATTTT.

The chain recombines TRBV5-4 with TRBJ2-3; D is perhaps TRBD2 (6 bases). With 2 bases removed from V and 0 bases from J, the gap between germline ends came to 16 bases. Per germline, CDR1 SGHNT and CDR2 YYREEE (reference sequence). This CDR3 has 17 residues. The CDR3 DNA is TGTGCCAGCAGCTTTATCAGTGGGCGGGGTAGCACAGATACGCAGTATTTT. Translating gives CASSFISGRGSTDTQYF.

This clone has a count of ten or more. J is TRBJ2-3 and V is TRBV6-4, with 8 bases matching TRBD2. The CDR3 sequence is 15 residues long. CDR1 MRHNA and CDR2 SNTAGT come from the germline V gene. V lost 2 bases and J lost 4; bases outside the gene matches: 5. The CDR3 region is CASSDGGGGPDTQYF. The CDR3 bases are TGTGCCAGCAGTGACGGAGGCGGGGGGCCAGATACGCAGTATTTT.

The J gene is TRBJ1-1, the V gene TRBV28, with TRBD1 identical over 8 bases. Germline CDR1 and CDR2: MDHEN and SYDVKM. The CDR3 is 15 residues long. Trimming removed 5 bases from V and 3 bases from J; junction bases left unmatched: 8. The CDR3 DNA sequence: TGTGCCAGCAGTGTGACAGGGGATAAGGACACTGAAGCTTTCTTT. This codes for CASSVTGDKDTEAFF.

This clone was counted at least ten times. The chain uses TRBV5-1 and TRBJ2-5; 10 nucleotides align to TRBD2. In germline, CDR1 is SGHRS, CDR2 YFSETQ. V lost 0 bases, J lost 4 bases, and 6 bases stayed unmatched. This CDR3 has 16 amino acids. CDR3 DNA sequence: TGCGCCAGCAGCTTGGGAGCGGGACTAGCGTCAGAGACCCAGTACTTC. Protein: CASSLGAGLASETQYF.

This clone was seen ten or more times. This sequence joins TRBV7-9 and TRBJ2-1; a weak D match, TRBD2 (6 bases). Trimming took 5 bases from V and 2 from J, leaving 13 bases between them. The CDR3 runs 15 residues. Germline CDR1 SEHNR, CDR2 FQNEAQ (reference sequence). The CDR3, as DNA: TGTGCCAGCAGCGGCGGGGTGAGCCCCTACAATGAGCAGTTCTTC. Protein product: CASSGGVSPYNEQFF.

This clone was seen only a few times. The V and J genes are TRBV6-1 and TRBJ1-1; unclear D gene. Germline CDR1 reads MNHNS; CDR2 reads SASEGT. Deletions cut 8 bases from V and 5 bases from J, with 12 bases between. The CDR3 covers 12 residues. The CDR3 protein is CASGSGCTEAFF. CDR3 DNA sequence: TGTGCCAGCGGCTCCGGTTGTACTGAAGCTTTCTTT.

This clone was observed a handful of times. This chain uses TRBV2 with TRBJ1-4, with a weak D call TRBD1 (5 bases). The CDR3 runs to 13 residues. CDR1 is SNHLY, CDR2 FYNNEI, per germline. V lost 5 bases and J lost 8, with 12 bases in between. The CDR3 region is CASSRGGVEKLFF. CDR3 DNA sequence: TGTGCCAGCAGTCGTGGGGGGGTGGAAAAACTGTTTTTT.

This clone was detected ten times or more. The rearrangement links TRBV20-1 to TRBJ1-5, with D tentatively TRBD1 (5 bases). This CDR3 spans 13 amino acids. V shed 4 bases and J shed 6 bases, with 13 bases lying between them. Germline CDR1 is DFQATT and CDR2 is SNEGSKA (reference sequence). The CDR3 DNA follows: TGCAGTGCTACCGGGGGTGGAGGTCAGCCCCAGCATTTT. Protein: CSATGGGGQPQHF.

This clone has a count of ten or more. The chain employs TRBV2 and TRBJ1-4; D remains ambiguous. There are 15 residues in the CDR3. Germline V gene data show CDR1 as SNHLY and CDR2 as FYNNEI. Trimming cost V 4 bases and J 1 base, with 10 bases left between them. Here the CDR3 DNA reads TGTGCCAGCAGTGTCCTGGGGAAAACTAATGAAAAACTGTTTTTT. Translated, it gives CASSVLGKTNEKLFF.

This clone has a count of ten or more. V and J are TRBV6-1 and TRBJ1-5, with D tentatively TRBD1 (5 bases). The germline gives CDR1 MNHNS, CDR2 SASEGT. This CDR3 comprises 13 residues. With 5 bases removed from V and 12 bases from J, the gap between germline ends came to 17 bases. CDR3 DNA: TGTGCCAGCAGTTCGCCAACACAGGAAAACCAGCATTTT. Translating gives CASSSPTQENQHF.

This clone was picked up many times. A read error is possible here, since a much larger clone lies one base away. J is TRBJ2-5 and V is TRBV12-3 or TRBV12-4, with 8 bases identical to TRBD1. The length of the CDR3 is 16 residues. V trimming: 6 bases; J trimming: 4 bases; junction bases outside the gene matches: 13. CDR3 nucleotide sequence: TGTGCCAGCAGCGTGGGGACCAGGGGGCTGGGAGAGACCCAGTACTTC. Its protein is CASSVGTRGLGETQYF.

This clone showed up just a few times. The V call is TRBV27, the J call TRBJ2-7, with TRBD2 identical over 11 bases. CDR1 MNHEY and CDR2 SMNVEV come from the germline V gene (reference sequence). The ends lost 7 bases at V and 7 bases at J; junction bases unmatched: 12. This CDR3 region has 15 residues. CDR3 residues: CASIFRLAGFFEQYF. Written as DNA, the CDR3 is TGTGCCAGCATTTTCAGACTAGCGGGATTCTTTGAGCAGTACTTC.

The V and J genes are TRBV4-3 and TRBJ2-2; no firm D call. The germline V and J ends were trimmed by 0 bases and 2 bases, with 7 bases remaining between them. This CDR3 comprises 15 residues. Per the germline V gene, CDR1 is LGHNA and CDR2 is YSLEER. CDR3 sequence (DNA): TGCGCCAGCAGCCAAGATTACGGAAACACCGGGGAGCTGTTTTTT. As protein: CASSQDYGNTGELFF.

This clone was counted many times. The sample holds other DNA sequences that translate to the same CDR3. J is TRBJ2-5 and V is TRBV5-1; D is unresolved. This CDR3 region has 15 residues. CDR1 and CDR2 (germline): SGHRS, YFSETQ. V was shortened by 0 bases and J by 3 bases, with 12 bases between the two germline ends. CDR3 sequence: CASSLASRPEETQYF. Written as DNA, the CDR3 is TGCGCCAGCAGCTTGGCCTCCCGGCCAGAAGAGACCCAGTACTTC.

This clone was seen ten or more times. This chain links TRBV2 with TRBJ2-7; D uncertain. With 2 bases removed from V and 0 bases from J, the gap between germline ends came to 5 bases. The CDR3 runs to 13 residues. The germline V gene encodes CDR1 SNHLY and CDR2 FYNNEI. The DNA of the CDR3 is TGTGCCAGCAGTGAATACGGCTCCTACGAGCAGTACTTC. Amino acids: CASSEYGSYEQYF.

This clone was picked up a small number of times. The chain combines TRBV20-1 with TRBJ2-1; TRBD2 agrees at 10 bases. The CDR3 is 15 amino acids. With V trimmed by 5 bases and J by 4 bases, 8 bases remained unmatched. The germline CDR1 and CDR2 sequences are DFQATT and SNEGSKA (reference sequence). DNA of the CDR3: TGCAGTGCTCCATTAGCGGGAGGTTCTTACAATGAGCAGTTCTTC. It yields the protein CSAPLAGGSYNEQFF.

The rearrangement joins TRBV20-1 to TRBJ1-2, with TRBD1 matching 8 bases. V lost 3 bases to trimming and J lost 7 bases; unmatched junction nucleotides: 10. CDR1 and CDR2 (germline): DFQATT, SNEGSKA (reference sequence). The CDR3 is made up of 14 amino acids. This CDR3 reads CSASRTGTLGGYTF. Written as DNA, the CDR3 is TGCAGTGCTAGCCGGACAGGGACTTTGGGTGGCTACACCTTC.

This clone was seen at least ten times. The chain employs TRBV30 and TRBJ2-1; a possible D gene is TRBD1 (6 bases). This CDR3 region has 15 residues. V lost 2 bases, J lost 4 bases, and 15 bases lay in between. CDR1 and CDR2 (germline): GTSNPN, SVGIG (reference sequence). CDR3 in amino acids: CAWSIQGSLYNEQFF. The CDR3 region has the DNA TGTGCCTGGAGTATACAGGGATCCCTTTACAATGAGCAGTTCTTC.